Shown below are 26 T cell receptor beta chains from a single sample sequenced in a study of metastatic and nonmetastatic thyroid tumors. Thyroid surgery had not been preceded by any treatment in any patient. TCRdb reanalyzed the PCR reads with MiXCR. The table includes some 15,000 clones, over 20% detected once. The sequencing sample was made of adjacent normal tissue. Receptors were obtained from a female donor with papillary thyroid cancer or a benign thyroid nodule (not recorded which). Some clones in this sample may be carry-over from other donors' samples.

The gene calls are TRBV10-3 and TRBJ2-5; the D is unclear. CDR3 length: 15 residues. From germline, CDR1 is ENHRY and CDR2 SYGVKD. The ends were cut back, 0 bases at V and 3 bases at J, with 11 bases in the middle. The CDR3 nucleotides are TGTGCCATCAGTGAGTCCCCCCGCCCGAAAGAGACCCAGTACTTC. Protein product: CAISESPRPKETQYF.

The chain combines TRBV19 with TRBJ2-4; 7 nucleotides align to TRBD2. J lost 5 bases, V lost 6 bases, and 10 bases had no gene match. The length of the CDR3 is 15 residues. CDR1 and CDR2 (germline): LNHDA, SQIVND (reference sequence). The CDR3 loop is CASSSWGGVENIQYF. The CDR3 bases are TGTGCCAGTAGCTCCTGGGGGGGGGTCGAAAACATTCAGTACTTC.

In this sample, this clone is medium-sized. The genes are TRBV7-3 and TRBJ2-3; 10 bases are shared with TRBD2. With 0 bases clipped from V and 3 bases from J, the junction kept 6 bases outside the gene matches. Per germline, CDR1 SGHTA and CDR2 FQGTGA. The CDR3 is 17 amino acids. The CDR3 protein is CASSLTASGSGTDTQYF. The CDR3 DNA sequence: TGTGCCAGCAGCTTAACCGCTAGCGGGAGCGGTACAGATACGCAGTATTTT. The whole variable domain, remainder taken from reference TRBV7-3 and TRBJ2-3, is GAGVSQTPSNKVTEKGKYVELRCDPISGHTALYWYRQSLGQGPEFLIYFQGTGAADDSGLPNDRFFAVRPEGSVSTLKIQRTERGDSAVYLCASSLTASGSGTDTQYFGPGTRLTVL.

This clone is categorized as large. This chain uses TRBV5-1 with TRBJ1-6; D gene uncertain. Germline-derived CDR1 and CDR2 are SGHRS and YFSETQ. V lost 1 base to trimming and J lost 11 bases, with 13 bases between them. The CDR3 extends over 14 amino acids. The CDR3 coding sequence is TGCGCCAGCAGCTTGAGAGAAACTTTAACACCCCTCCACTTT. Its protein product is CASSLRETLTPLHF.

This clone was counted only a few times. V gene TRBV12-3 or TRBV12-4 combines with J gene TRBJ2-7, with a weak D call TRBD2 (6 bases). V lost 4 bases, J lost 6 bases, and 7 bases lay in between. This CDR3 is built from 11 residues. As DNA, the CDR3 is TGTGCCAGCAGTTCGGGGGTCGAGCAGTACTTC. Encoded protein: CASSSGVEQYF.

Concerning this clone itself: One end of the junction fails to match germline, which may point to a read error. This sequence joins TRBV9 and TRBJ1-2, with 9 bases aligning to TRBD1. CDR3 length equals 15 residues. CDR1 and CDR2 from the germline V gene are SGDLS and YYNGEE. CDR3 sequence (DNA): TGTGCCAGCAGCTATGAGGGACAGGGAGGTAGTGGCTGCACCTTC. This sequence encodes CASSYEGQGGSGCTF. Using reference TRBV9 and TRBJ1-2 for the parts outside the CDR3, the full variable domain is DSGVTQTPKHLITATGQRVTLRCSPRSGDLSVYWYQQSLDQGLQFLIQYYNGEERAKGNILERFSAQQFPDLHSELNLSSLELGDSALYFCASSYEGQGGSGCTFGSGTRLTVV.

This clone appeared many times. This chain joins TRBV12-3 or TRBV12-4 and TRBJ2-7, with D perhaps TRBD2 (5 bases). The CDR3 spans 13 residues. V was trimmed by 6 bases and J by 2 bases, leaving 11 bases between them. This CDR3 reads CASSHGITYEQYF. The CDR3 region has the DNA TGTGCCAGCAGCCACGGGATAACCTACGAGCAGTACTTC.

The chain carries TRBV5-1 and TRBJ2-1; D perhaps matches TRBD2 (6 bases). The germline CDR1 and CDR2 sequences are SGHRS and YFSETQ. The V end was cut by 1 base, the J end by 4 bases, with 21 bases between. The CDR3 runs 18 residues. The DNA for the CDR3 is TGCGCCAGCAGCTTGAGGCTGGTCGGTCTGGGGGGTTACAATGAGCAGTTCTTC. Residues: CASSLRLVGLGGYNEQFF.

This clone was observed a handful of times. This may be a read error: a much more frequent sequence differs by one nucleotide. The chain links TRBV6-1 to TRBJ2-2; D remains unclear. The germline V and J ends were trimmed by 7 bases and 0 bases, with 9 bases remaining between them. The CDR3 consists of 14 residues. Germline V lookup: CDR1 MNHNS, CDR2 SASEGT. The CDR3 bases are TGTGCCAGCATCCCCCTGGCGAACACCGGGGAGCTGTTTTTT. Its protein product is CASIPLANTGELFF.

This clone was counted a few times. CDR3 coding DNA: TGTGCCAGCAGAATACAGGGGGCGAGTGAAAAACTGTTTTTT. Its translation: CASRIQGASEKLFF. This chain links TRBV6-2 or TRBV6-3 with TRBJ1-4, with TRBD1 matching 9 bases. The CDR3 contains 14 residues. The germline gives CDR1 MNHEY, CDR2 SVGEGT. The V gene end was trimmed by 6 bases and the J gene end by 7 bases; junction bases not matched to a gene: 6.

The chain carries TRBV9 and TRBJ2-1, with 11 bases lining up with TRBD2. Per germline, CDR1 SGDLS and CDR2 YYNGEE. Trimming removed 4 bases from V and 7 bases from J; junction bases left unmatched: 13. This CDR3 has 17 residues. CDR3 coding DNA: TGTGCCAGCAGCCCGCGGGTAGCGGGGGGGCTGGCGAATGAGCAGTTCTTC. Protein product: CASSPRVAGGLANEQFF.

The table lists this clone with a few counts. This chain's CDR3 is CASSGSLGTEGGYTF. CDR3 sequence (DNA): TGTGCCAGCAGTGGAAGCCTCGGCACGGAGGGTGGCTACACCTTC. This chain joins TRBV2 and TRBJ1-2; D call uncertain. V gave up 4 bases and J gave up 7 bases, with 19 bases separating them. Germline lookup yields CDR1 SNHLY and CDR2 FYNNEI. This CDR3 has 15 amino acids.

This clone was counted ten times or more. The chain employs TRBV25-1 and TRBJ2-7; 12 nucleotides align to TRBD2. The CDR3 spans 17 residues. V shed 3 bases and J 3 bases; nucleotides not matched to a gene: 9. Germline V CDR1 and CDR2: MGHDK, SYGVNS. DNA of the CDR3: TGTGCCAGCAGTGAGGGGCCTAGCGGGAGGGCCAGCTACGAGCAGTACTTC. Translated, it gives CASSEGPSGRASYEQYF.

For this clone: A junction boundary mismatches the germline segment, possibly from a read error. Distinct nucleotide sequences in the sample also encode this CDR3. The chain uses TRBV7-2 and TRBJ2-2, with D possibly TRBD2 on 5 matching bases. The germline V gene encodes CDR1 SGHTA and CDR2 FQGNSA. The CDR3 has 15 residues. CDR3 nucleotides: TGTGCCAGCAGCTTACAGCGGTCTGTTTCCGGGGAGCTTTTTTTT. Amino acids: CASSLQRSVSGELFF. Full variable domain (outside the CDR3, taken from reference TRBV7-2 and TRBJ2-2): GAGVSQSPSNKVTEKGKDVELRCDPISGHTALYWYRQSLGQGLEFLIYFQGNSAPDKSGLPSDRFSAERTGGSVSTLTIQRTQQEDSAVYLCASSLQRSVSGELFFGEGSRLTVL.

This chain links TRBV20-1 with TRBJ2-1, with D tentatively TRBD2 (5 bases). This CDR3 contains 15 residues. Germline V gene data show CDR1 as DFQATT and CDR2 as SNEGSKA (reference sequence). Trimming left V 0 bases short and J 2 bases short, with 11 bases between. The chain's CDR3 is CSARDLRRAYNEQFF. The DNA of the CDR3 is TGCAGTGCTAGAGATCTGAGGCGGGCCTACAATGAGCAGTTCTTC.

The chain is built from TRBV20-1 and TRBJ2-1; TRBD2 aligns across 8 bases. With V trimmed by 3 bases and J by 5 bases, 9 bases remained unmatched. CDR3 length equals 15 residues. Germline V lookup: CDR1 DFQATT, CDR2 SNEGSKA (reference sequence). CDR3 amino acids: CSASTRAGGNNEQFF. The CDR3 region has the DNA TGCAGTGCTAGTACGCGCGCGGGGGGAAACAATGAGCAGTTCTTC.

This clone has a count of ten or more. The rearrangement uses TRBV11-3 and TRBJ1-1; no firm D call. V dropped 4 bases and J dropped 4 bases, with 13 bases sitting between them. From germline, CDR1 is SGHNT and CDR2 YENEEA. This CDR3 region has 14 residues. CDR3 sequence reads: CASSSDGLSTEAFF. The CDR3 DNA follows: TGTGCCAGCAGCTCGGACGGCTTGAGCACTGAAGCTTTCTTT.

The chain is built from TRBV5-1 and TRBJ1-1; 9 bases fit TRBD1. In germline, CDR1 is SGHRS, CDR2 YFSETQ. Trimming at V came to 4 bases and at J to 3 bases, leaving 13 bases not matched to a gene. The CDR3 length is 17 residues. The CDR3 sequence: CASSKGTGFIADTEAFF. Here the CDR3 DNA reads TGCGCCAGCAGCAAAGGGACAGGGTTTATCGCGGACACTGAAGCTTTCTTT.

The sample holds a few counts of this clone. J is TRBJ2-3 and V is TRBV11-2; 9 bases map to TRBD2. The germline V gene encodes CDR1 SGHAT and CDR2 FQNNGV. The CDR3 sequence is 18 residues long. V lost 5 bases, J lost 6 bases, and 18 bases stayed unmatched. The CDR3 DNA reads as TGTGCCAGCAGCCGAAGTACGGGACTAGCAGGAGTATCGGATACGCAGTATTTT. This translates into CASSRSTGLAGVSDTQYF.

This clone was observed once. CDR3 DNA sequence: TGTGCCAGCAGCTCGAACACTGAAGCTTTCTTT. Residues: CASSSNTEAFF. The gene calls are TRBV11-2 and TRBJ1-1; no reliable D call. The CDR3 has 11 residues. V was shortened by 4 bases and J by 1 base, with 1 base between the two germline ends. Germline CDR1 is SGHAT and CDR2 is FQNNGV.

This clone has only a few counts. This chain joins TRBV6-1 and TRBJ1-2; 8 bases agree with TRBD1. The CDR3 runs to 13 residues. The J segment lost 2 bases and the V segment lost 7 bases, leaving 3 bases of the junction unmatched. Germline V gene lookup returns CDR1 MNHNS and CDR2 SASEGT. The CDR3 DNA reads as TGTGCCAGCACCCGACAGGGGAACTATGGCTACACCTTC. Protein sequence: CASTRQGNYGYTF.

This chain uses TRBV7-9 with TRBJ1-2, with D hard to call. Between the trimmed V and J ends, which lost 5 bases and 10 bases, there was a span of 11 bases. Germline CDR1 is SEHNR and CDR2 is FQNEAQ (reference sequence). CDR3 length: 11 amino acids. CDR3 protein: CASSPNLYYTF. The CDR3 region has the DNA TGTGCCAGCAGCCCCAACCTCTACTACACCTTC. Based on the CDR3 plus reference TRBV7-9 and TRBJ1-2, the full variable domain is DTGVSQNPRHKITKRGQNVTFRCDPISEHNRLYWYRQTLGQGPEFLTYFQNEAQLEKSRLLSDRFSAERPKGSFSTLEIQRTEQGDSAMYLCASSPNLYYTFGSGTRLTVV.

This clone has a handful of counts. This chain connects TRBV11-2 to TRBJ1-3; a weak D match, TRBD1 (6 bases). Germline V gene data show CDR1 as SGHAT and CDR2 as FQNNGV. V lost 4 bases to trimming and J lost 6 bases, with 10 bases between them. The CDR3 runs to 13 residues. The CDR3 sequence: CASSSQGVNTIYF. As DNA, the CDR3 is TGTGCCAGCAGCTCACAGGGTGTAAACACCATATATTTT.

This clone was seen a handful of times. This sample includes further DNA sequences coding for the same CDR3. The CDR3 loop is CASSLDAPGRNSPLHF. The CDR3 region has the DNA TGTGCCAGCAGCTTAGATGCCCCAGGGCGGAATTCACCCCTCCACTTT. This chain uses TRBV11-3 with TRBJ1-6; possible D gene TRBD1, 5 bases. The CDR3 loop spans 16 amino acids. Germline loops: CDR1 SGHNT, CDR2 YENEEA. The V gene lost 0 bases and the J gene lost 7 bases, with 13 bases spanning the gap.

This clone was observed many times. The chain uses TRBV7-9 and TRBJ2-3; the D is unclear. CDR1 and CDR2 (germline): SEHNR, FQNEAQ (reference sequence). The V and J ends lost 1 base and 1 base respectively, with 0 bases between them. The CDR3 runs 12 residues. CDR3 in amino acids: CASSLGTDTQYF. CDR3 DNA: TGTGCCAGCAGCTTAGGCACAGATACGCAGTATTTT.

This clone was detected ten times or more. The chain couples TRBV30 to TRBJ2-7; no clear D gene. CDR3 length: 14 residues. Germline V gene data show CDR1 as GTSNPN and CDR2 as SVGIG (reference sequence). The V and J ends lost 4 bases and 0 bases respectively, with 13 bases between them. CDR3 sequence reads: CAWKTDRRSYEQYF. In DNA, the CDR3 is TGTGCCTGGAAAACGGACCGCCGCTCCTACGAGCAGTACTTC.